Listed below are T cell receptor beta chains from one sample, sequenced in a study of shared clonotypes between healthy human individuals. Only in-frame clones appear in the TCRdb table, and some are missing; sequencing was by immunoSEQ multiplex PCR. Among about 2.4 million clones, 80% to 95% were seen once, and the ten largest hold approximately 0.35%. The sample was naive CD4+ T cells from PBMCs. The receptors stem from a man in his late teens or twenties in good health. Some clones in this sample may be carry-over from other donors' samples. Both conserved end residues are part of each CDR3. A D gene is named only where the DNA matches it firmly. Expanded clones get a size class; other rows say once, few or many, or leave the size out.

.	TRBV30	.	TRBJ1-3	CAWRAGSSGNTIYF	TGTGCCTGGAGGGCAGGGTCGTCTGGAAACACCATATATTTT
.	TRBV30	.	TRBJ1-1	CAWSDSGWPEAFF	TGTGCCTGGAGCGATTCGGGGTGGCCTGAAGCTTTCTTT
.	TRBV6-1	.	TRBJ1-5	CASSEAGGRPQHF	TGTGCCAGCAGTGAAGCCGGGGGAAGGCCCCAGCATTTT
.	TRBV7-6	.	TRBJ1-2	CASSLRGGAYGYTF	TGTGCCAGCAGCTTAAGGGGGGGGGCCTATGGCTACACCTTC
.	TRBV5-1	.	TRBJ2-3	CASSSVGPSTDTQYF	TGCGCCAGCAGCTCTGTGGGCCCTAGCACAGATACGCAGTATTTT
.	TRBV10-3	.	TRBJ2-5	CAISPGTPETQYF	TGTGCCATCAGTCCCGGGACTCCAGAGACCCAGTACTTC
.	TRBV18	.	TRBJ2-7	CASSATGTQDYEQYF	TGTGCCAGCTCAGCGACCGGGACGCAAGACTACGAGCAGTACTTC
once	TRBV11-2	TRBD1	TRBJ2-7	CASSFGPGTGLEQYF	TGTGCCAGCAGCTTTGGACCGGGGACAGGGCTAGAGCAGTACTTC
.	TRBV10-3	.	TRBJ2-7	CAISESGGAGYEQYF	TGTGCCATCAGTGAGTCTGGTGGGGCAGGGTACGAGCAGTACTTC
.	TRBV19	.	TRBJ2-3	CASSTRVGGTDTQYF	TGTGCCAGTAGTACCAGGGTAGGTGGCACAGATACGCAGTATTTT
.	TRBV11-2	TRBD1	TRBJ1-3	CASRSGQGAAGNTIYF	TGTGCCAGCAGATCCGGACAGGGGGCGGCTGGAAACACCATATATTTT
.	TRBV28	.	TRBJ2-7	CASAGSYEQYF	TGTGCCAGTGCAGGGAGCTACGAGCAGTACTTC
.	TRBV9	.	TRBJ2-5	CASSVDVVQGSETQYF	TGTGCCAGCAGCGTAGACGTAGTCCAGGGGAGTGAGACCCAGTACTTC
few	TRBV7-9	.	TRBJ1-1	CASSIGLANTEAFF	TGTGCCAGCAGCATAGGACTGGCTAACACTGAAGCTTTCTTT
.	TRBV7-2	TRBD1	TRBJ2-3	CASRFKQIQGADTQYF	TGTGCCAGCAGGTTCAAACAGATCCAGGGGGCAGATACGCAGTATTTT
.	TRBV11-2	TRBD1	TRBJ1-4	CASSSRGQGAGKLFF	TGTGCCAGCAGCTCCCGAGGACAGGGGGCAGGAAAACTGTTTTTT
.	TRBV19	TRBD2	TRBJ2-5	CASSRASGYQETQYF	TGTGCCAGTAGTCGGGCTAGCGGGTATCAAGAGACCCAGTACTTC
.	TRBV4-1	.	TRBJ2-7	CASSQGEVQTYEQYF	TGCGCCAGCAGCCAAGGGGAGGTACAGACCTACGAGCAGTACTTC
.	TRBV5-1	TRBD2	TRBJ2-3	CASSPGLLTAGASTDTQYF	TGCGCCAGCAGCCCAGGACTTTTGACAGCGGGGGCTAGCACAGATACGCAGTATTTT
.	TRBV28	TRBD1	TRBJ2-6	CASSAGTGPSGANVLTF	TGTGCCAGCAGTGCCGGGACAGGGCCCTCTGGGGCCAACGTCCTGACTTTC
.	TRBV7-2	TRBD1	TRBJ2-7	CASYWGDRSSYEQYF	TGTGCCAGCTATTGGGGGGACAGGAGCTCCTACGAGCAGTACTTC
.	TRBV11-2	TRBD2	TRBJ2-7	CASSLERTRVAYEQYF	TGTGCCAGCAGCTTAGAGCGGACTAGAGTCGCTTACGAGCAGTACTTC
.	TRBV7-2	.	TRBJ1-4	CASSLGLLRSEKLFF	TGTGCCAGCAGCTTAGGACTGCTTCGGAGTGAAAAACTGTTTTTT
.	TRBV5-6	.	TRBJ2-5	CASSLASGGGKTQYF	TGTGCCAGCAGCTTGGCGTCTGGCGGCGGAAAGACCCAGTACTTC
.	TRBV5-1	.	TRBJ2-7	CASSLAGFNEQYF	TGCGCCAGCAGCTTGGCGGGGTTCAACGAGCAGTACTTC
.	TRBV5-1	TRBD2	TRBJ2-3	CASSLYGGRSTDTQYF	TGCGCCAGCAGCTTGTACGGCGGGAGAAGCACAGATACGCAGTATTTT
.	TRBV11-2	.	TRBJ1-2	CASRQGTYGYTF	TGTGCCAGCAGGCAGGGGACCTATGGCTACACCTTC
once	TRBV7-2	TRBD1	TRBJ1-5	CASRPQTGDNQPQHF	TGTGCCAGCAGACCCCAGACAGGGGACAATCAGCCCCAGCATTTT
.	TRBV5-4	.	TRBJ1-1	CASSPPKTAYTEAFF	TGTGCCAGCAGCCCTCCAAAGACAGCTTACACTGAAGCTTTCTTT
.	TRBV29-1	TRBD2	TRBJ2-1	CSVARELAGASDEQFF	TGCAGCGTTGCCCGGGAACTAGCGGGAGCAAGCGATGAGCAGTTCTTC
.	TRBV6-5	TRBD1	TRBJ1-4	CASSRTGASNEKLFF	TGTGCCAGCAGCCGGACAGGGGCGAGTAATGAAAAACTGTTTTTT
.	TRBV21-1	.	TRBJ1-2	CASSAHYGYTF	TGTGCCAGCAGCGCCCACTATGGCTACACCTTC
.	TRBV19	.	TRBJ1-3	CASSTPPGQPGNTIYF	TGTGCCAGTAGTACACCCCCCGGACAGCCTGGAAACACCATATATTTT
.	TRBV5-4	TRBD2	TRBJ2-3	CASKPGGGIVSTSTDTQYF	TGTGCCAGCAAACCCGGGGGGGGGATTGTTAGCACTAGCACAGATACGCAGTATTTT
.	TRBV7-9	.	TRBJ2-3	CASTQTDTQYF	TGTGCCAGCACGCAGACAGATACGCAGTATTTT
few	TRBV9	TRBD1	TRBJ1-2	CASSERGARAQGLDGYTF	TGTGCCAGCAGCGAGAGGGGGGCCCGGGCACAGGGGCTGGACGGCTACACCTTC